What follows is one T cell receptor (beta chain) and its context. What it binds is not known. Primers for the PCR totalled 60 Vbeta and 13 Jbeta. Method: immunoSEQ multiplex PCR; TCRdb's copy keeps in-frame clones and lacks some. This sample contains 150,000 to 250,000 clones. This record belongs to a study of cytomegalovirus exposure and HLA in healthy donors. Study findings and constraints: The dataset shows that most TCR sequences were rare, while some public TCRs occurred in many donors. The study labeled approximately 150 TCR beta chains cytomegalovirus-associated.

Sequences were obtained from PBMCs. The source of this sequence is a boy younger than 18 in good health and CMV-seronegative.

The CDR3 DNA sequence: TGTGCCAGCAGTTTCGGGGGGAACGGTTCACCCCTCCACTTT. This sequence encodes CASSFGGNGSPLHF. V gene TRBV27 combines with J gene TRBJ1-6, with D possibly being TRBD1 (5 bases). CDR3 length equals 14 residues. Germline lookup yields CDR1 MNHEY and CDR2 SMNVEV (reference sequence). V gave up 3 bases and J gave up 9 bases, with 12 bases separating them.